These 22 T cell receptor beta chains were sequenced from one sample in a study of blood T cell repertoires in COVID-19. Some clones are missing from TCRdb's copy, which holds only in-frame ones; the method was immunoSEQ multiplex PCR. This sample carries hundreds of thousands of clones, over 75% of them seen once, and the ten largest clones take about 1%. Sequenced sample: PBMCs or T cells enriched from blood (not recorded which). The receptors come from a man aged 18 to 35 who had recovered from COVID-19.

J is TRBJ1-2 and V is TRBV5-1; 8 nucleotides align to TRBD1. The CDR3 has 14 residues. Germline CDR1 reads SGHRS; CDR2 reads YFSETQ. Germline trimming cut 2 bases from V and 8 bases from J; bases unmatched to any gene: 8. The CDR3 reads CASSLGQGADGYTF. CDR3 nucleotides: TGCGCCAGCAGCTTAGGGCAGGGGGCGGACGGCTACACCTTC. The full variable domain, its missing parts supplied by reference TRBV5-1 and TRBJ1-2, is KAGVTQTPRYLIKTRGQQVTLSCSPISGHRSVSWYQQTPGQGLQFLFEYFSETQRNKGNFPGRFSGRQFSNSRSEMNVSTLELGDSALYLCASSLGQGADGYTFGSGTRLTVV.

A word on this clone: Other nucleotide sequences in the sample specify the same CDR3. V and J are TRBV6-5 and TRBJ1-2; 7 bases agree with TRBD1. The ends lost 0 bases at V and 5 bases at J; junction bases unmatched: 3. There are 14 residues in the CDR3. CDR1 MNHEY and CDR2 SVGAGI come from the germline V gene. The CDR3 region is CASSYSQGGYGYTF. CDR3 sequence (DNA): TGTGCCAGCAGTTACTCGCAGGGGGGTTATGGCTACACCTTC.

The chain combines TRBV2 with TRBJ2-5, with TRBD2 identical over 7 bases. Germline V gives CDR1 SNHLY, CDR2 FYNNEI. The CDR3 sequence is 21 residues long. Losses at the gene ends were 5 bases for V and 0 bases for J; bases not matched to a gene: 24. CDR3 protein: CASSSLQSAVRGRGYQETQYF. Here the CDR3 DNA reads TGTGCCAGCAGTTCTCTTCAGTCAGCCGTACGAGGGCGGGGGTACCAAGAGACCCAGTACTTC.

The chain has TRBV28 and TRBJ2-1; 8 bases line up with TRBD2. The V gene end was trimmed by 3 bases and the J gene end by 7 bases; junction bases not matched to a gene: 8. This CDR3 spans 15 amino acids. From germline, CDR1 is MDHEN and CDR2 SYDVKM. As DNA, the CDR3 is TGTGCCAGCAGTTTTCAAAGCGGGAGCTTGAATGAGCAGTTCTTC. Its translation: CASSFQSGSLNEQFF.

The chain links TRBV10-3 to TRBJ1-2; 8 bases are a match to TRBD1. Trimming at V came to 9 bases and at J to 2 bases, leaving 2 bases not matched to a gene. The CDR3 is 12 amino acids. Per germline, CDR1 ENHRY and CDR2 SYGVKD. CDR3 region: CAIAGGNYGYTF. The DNA for the CDR3 is TGTGCCATAGCAGGGGGCAACTATGGCTACACCTTC.

The chain combines TRBV14 with TRBJ1-3, with TRBD1 matching 8 bases. V shed 4 bases and J 4 bases; nucleotides not matched to a gene: 9. CDR3 size: 16 residues. Germline V gene sequence: CDR1 SGHDN, CDR2 FVKESK. This CDR3 is CASSRTTGVTGNTIYF. DNA for the CDR3: TGTGCCAGCAGCCGTACGACAGGGGTTACAGGAAACACCATATATTTT.

The chain recombines TRBV10-3 with TRBJ2-1, with 8 bases lining up with TRBD2. J gave up 4 bases and V 10 bases, and 12 bases lay outside the gene matches. The CDR3 consists of 15 residues. Germline V gene sequence: CDR1 ENHRY, CDR2 SYGVKD. The CDR3 spells CATTSATDRYNEQFF. For the CDR3, the DNA is TGTGCCACGACTAGCGCGACGGATCGTTACAATGAGCAGTTCTTC.

This clone has a single count. This chain links TRBV20-1 with TRBJ2-7, with 10 bases lining up with TRBD2. V lost 3 bases, J lost 7 bases, and 9 bases stayed unmatched. Germline assignment: CDR1 DFQATT and CDR2 SNEGSKA (reference sequence). The CDR3 extends over 14 amino acids. CDR3 residues: CSASNPSGSGEQYF. The CDR3 DNA reads TGCAGTGCTAGTAATCCTAGCGGGAGTGGAGAGCAGTACTTC.

The chain uses TRBV27 and TRBJ2-1, with TRBD1 identical over 7 bases. V dropped 6 bases and J dropped 6; count of bases not matched to a gene: 5. The CDR3 runs 13 residues. The germline V gene has CDR1 MNHEY and CDR2 SMNVEV (reference sequence). The CDR3 DNA sequence: TGTGCCAGCAGCTCGGACAGGACCAATGAGCAGTTCTTC. Residues: CASSSDRTNEQFF.

The chain carries TRBV9 and TRBJ2-1; 8 positions match TRBD2. Germline loops: CDR1 SGDLS, CDR2 YYNGEE. CDR3 length: 16 amino acids. Trimming at V came to 0 bases and at J to 0 bases, leaving 2 bases not matched to a gene. DNA of the CDR3: TGTGCCAGCAGCGTAGTAGCGGGGACCTCCTACAATGAGCAGTTCTTC. Protein sequence: CASSVVAGTSYNEQFF.

The chain joins TRBV6-5 to TRBJ1-5, with D hard to call. The CDR3 contains 15 residues. Trimming removed 8 bases from V and 2 bases from J, with 16 bases in between. CDR1 is MNHEY and CDR2 is SVGAGI in the germline V gene. The DNA of the CDR3 is TGTGCCAGCGCGGCCAGAGGTCTGGGCAATCAGCCCCAGCATTTT. As protein: CASAARGLGNQPQHF.

The genes are TRBV12-3 or TRBV12-4 and TRBJ2-5; 7 bases map to TRBD1. V was clipped by 7 bases and J by 5 bases; unmatched bases: 7. The CDR3 is 13 amino acids. CDR3 amino acids: CASNRQGRETQYF. CDR3 bases: TGTGCCAGCAATCGACAGGGTAGGGAGACCCAGTACTTC.

This rearrangement joins TRBV4-2 to TRBJ1-2; 7 bases are a match to TRBD1. The germline V gene has CDR1 LGHNA and CDR2 YNFKEQ. V gave up 0 bases and J gave up 4 bases; unmatched junction bases: 8. The CDR3 loop spans 16 amino acids. CDR3 region: CASSQDPGQWTYGYTF. The CDR3 DNA follows: TGTGCCAGCAGCCAAGACCCGGGACAGTGGACCTATGGCTACACCTTC.

This clone was observed a few times. This sequence joins TRBV9 and TRBJ1-2; D remains unclear. Germline CDR1 SGDLS, CDR2 YYNGEE. Trimming left V 0 bases short and J 4 bases short, with 13 bases between. The CDR3 runs to 15 residues. The CDR3 DNA reads as TGTGCCAGCAGCGTAGAGGCGCTGACACTCTATGGCTACACCTTC. Amino acid sequence: CASSVEALTLYGYTF.

The chain is built from TRBV9 and TRBJ2-1, with a possible D match to TRBD2 (6 bases). V was pared by 1 base and J by 5 bases, with 10 bases between. This CDR3 is 14 amino acids long. CDR1 is SGDLS and CDR2 is YYNGEE in the germline V gene. The CDR3 region is CASSVSGGNNEQFF. The CDR3 nucleotides read TGTGCCAGCAGCGTATCAGGAGGGAACAATGAGCAGTTCTTC.

In the case of this clone: This could be a read error, since a much larger clone is one nucleotide away. This chain's CDR3 is CASSEGASNQPQHF. DNA of the CDR3: TGCGCCAGCAGTGAGGGGGCGAGCAATCAGCCCCAGCATTTT. The rearrangement links TRBV5-1 to TRBJ1-5, with TRBD1 matching 7 bases. The length of the CDR3 is 14 residues. Germline CDR1 is SGHRS and CDR2 is YFSETQ. With V trimmed by 5 bases and J by 1 base, 3 bases remained unmatched.

The chain is built from TRBV7-3 and TRBJ1-6; D might be TRBD1 (5 bases). V shed 2 bases and J shed 9 bases, with 17 bases lying between them. Per the germline V gene, CDR1 is SGHTA and CDR2 is FQGTGA. CDR3 length: 16 residues. As DNA, the CDR3 is TGTGCCAGCAGCTTACAAGGCCGACAGTCGGGTTCACCCCTCCACTTT. Translation: CASSLQGRQSGSPLHF.

This clone was detected only a few times. This chain uses TRBV28 with TRBJ2-1; 8 bases are a match to TRBD2. The V and J ends lost 5 bases and 4 bases, in that order; junction bases with no gene match: 13. The CDR3 loop spans 17 amino acids. Germline V lookup: CDR1 MDHEN, CDR2 SYDVKM. The CDR3 spells CASSPLSGRAHYNEQFF. The DNA of the CDR3 is TGTGCCAGCAGTCCCCTCTCCGGGAGGGCCCATTACAATGAGCAGTTCTTC.

The chain has TRBV30 and TRBJ1-1, with 8 bases matching TRBD1. This CDR3 has 14 residues. Trimming took 5 bases from V and 6 from J; bases not matched to a gene: 11. Germline lookup yields CDR1 GTSNPN and CDR2 SVGIG (reference sequence). This CDR3 reads CAWYFLGQGAEAFF. CDR3 coding DNA: TGTGCCTGGTACTTTTTAGGACAGGGCGCTGAAGCTTTCTTT.

J is TRBJ1-5 and V is TRBV2, with TRBD1 matching over 8 bases. Germline assignment: CDR1 SNHLY and CDR2 FYNNEI. The trim removed 4 bases at V and 3 bases at J, leaving 5 bases unmatched. The CDR3 contains 15 residues. Here the CDR3 reads CASSARTGINQPQHF. The DNA for the CDR3 is TGTGCCAGCAGTGCCAGGACAGGGATCAATCAGCCCCAGCATTTT.

This sequence joins TRBV29-1 and TRBJ1-1, with D possibly being TRBD1 (5 bases). V lost 3 bases to trimming and J lost 5 bases, with 10 bases between them. CDR3 length: 12 amino acids. In germline, CDR1 is SQVTM, CDR2 ANQGSEA. The CDR3 region is CSVELGGTEAFF. The CDR3 coding sequence is TGCAGCGTTGAGCTGGGGGGAACTGAAGCTTTCTTT.

The chain is built from TRBV3-1 (or the pseudogene TRBV3-2) and TRBJ2-1; the D is unclear. This CDR3 spans 14 amino acids. V lost 4 bases and J 7 bases, leaving 14 bases between the germline ends. Germline CDR1 is LGHDT and CDR2 is YNNKEL (reference sequence). As DNA, the CDR3 is TGTGCCAGCAGCCCACGCGGCTACAAAAATGAGCAGTTCTTC. Translation: CASSPRGYKNEQFF.